This T cell receptor beta chain was captured in a study of PD-L1 blockade in urothelial cancer (dated by TCRdb to the late 2010s). A note on the overall study: Therapy was started around 2014 for all patients, and atezolizumab 1,200 mg was administered intravenously every 3 weeks. About 90% of the roughly 30 patients were identified as males with urothelial cancer of bladder origin, and a prior smoking history was reported by 18 of 29 patients. An ECOG performance status of 0 or 1 was recorded for the patients, and 0 to 3 prior chemotherapy regimens had been received by the patients. Blood samples were analyzed at two time points: 3 weeks after treatment start (second dose) and 6 weeks after treatment start. Blood samples gave median yields of approximately 130,000 T cells and tens of thousands of unique TCRs, along with a median clonality of roughly 0.08. The study, an exploratory multi-omic analysis, examined somatic, immune and clinical correlates of response to PD-L1 blockade with atezolizumab in urothelial cancer. Pretreatment tumor samples, along with matched peripheral blood collected serially before and after atezolizumab treatment, underwent TCR sequencing. Progression-free survival longer than 6 months counted as durable clinical benefit, and TCR features were additionally tested against both progression-free and overall survival. In the same patients, pretreatment tumors underwent whole exome sequencing and RNA sequencing in addition to TCR sequencing. Under ten patients reached durable clinical benefit, while 20 patients did not. Pretreatment blood TCR-seq was available for 30 or so patients, at least one posttreatment blood collection was obtained for some 24 patients, and tumor TCR-seq was available for some 24 patients. The full study reports these points: Greater expansion of tumor-associated TCR clones in peripheral blood 3 weeks after the start of treatment was observed in patients with durable benefit (n of about 21, p = 0.022). Improved progression-free and overall survival was found to be associated with pretreatment peripheral blood TCR clonality below the median. Because the sample size was small (n = 29) and many of the analyses were exploratory, the results are meant to be hypothesis-generating.

The CDR3 sequence holds 15 residues, the cysteine and phenylalanine included. Only the CDR3 DNA is retained, 45 bases long and in frame from the first base. CDR1 and CDR2 are drawn from the germline V gene: MGHDK, SYGVNS. V and J lose 5 bases and 5 bases, and a span of 16 bases separates them. Synthetic TCR analog templates were spiked into each PCR so that absolute template abundance could be estimated from read counts. The immunoSEQ assay was used to amplify TCRbeta CDR3 regions from genomic DNA with bias-controlled V and J gene primers. Sequencing of rearranged TCRbeta segments was done at approximately 20X coverage. For the original study's pipeline: Sequencing errors were corrected by clustering, and CDR3s were annotated against IMGT so that V, D and J genes could be assigned. Downstream analyses used only productive TCRbeta rearrangements, leaving out any out-of-frame or stop-codon sequences. To compute clonality, Shannon entropy was normalized by the log of the number of unique productive sequences and then subtracted from one. Fisher's exact test with Benjamini-Hochberg correction, using a cutoff of adjusted p below 0.01, was how clones that differed between time points or between blood and tumor were identified. The source is immuneACCESS, and TCRdb retained only in-frame sequences with V and J called. Part of the clones is not carried over; for the studies checked, unresolved V genes explain less than half of this, and the remainder is unexplained. The V and J calls and the clone size are those of that table, but D and trimming were determined from the DNA. Counted in this sample were roughly 130,000 clones; 65% to 85% of them appeared once. Roughly 2.9% of the sample comes from the top ten.

Per the publication, the time point label means: pretreatment peripheral blood. The cohort included 29 patients with locally advanced or metastatic urothelial carcinoma who were treated at Memorial Sloan Kettering on a trial protocol. Peripheral blood mononuclear cells were collected pretreatment and during treatment, at between 1 and 8 total time points per patient. The Qiagen DNeasy Blood extraction kit was used to purify genomic DNA from total PBMCs and tumor samples. PBMCs were collected pretreatment and during treatment, and were isolated and stored as previously described. A note on this clone: Its antigen is unknown. Per-base quality was not reported, and no clone a single base away is much larger than it.

The receptor chain draws on TRBV25-1 and TRBJ2-1, with TRBD2 perhaps the D gene, on 7 matching bases. This material consisted of PBMCs, taken around atezolizumab (anti-PD-L1) treatment. The clonotype was recovered from a man between 45 and 60 years old with urothelial cancer. The bases read TGTGCCAGCAGTAAGGGGGGGCGAGCCAACAATGAGCAGTTCTTC. It translates to CASSKGGRANNEQFF.